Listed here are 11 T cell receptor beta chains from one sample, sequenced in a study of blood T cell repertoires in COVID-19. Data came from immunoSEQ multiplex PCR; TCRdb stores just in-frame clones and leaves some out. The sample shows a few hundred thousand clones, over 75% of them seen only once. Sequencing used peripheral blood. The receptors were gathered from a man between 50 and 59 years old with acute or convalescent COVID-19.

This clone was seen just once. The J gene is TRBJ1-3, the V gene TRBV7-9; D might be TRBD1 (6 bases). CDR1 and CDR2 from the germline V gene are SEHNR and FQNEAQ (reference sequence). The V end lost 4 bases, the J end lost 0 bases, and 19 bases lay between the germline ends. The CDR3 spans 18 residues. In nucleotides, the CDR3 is TGTGCCAGCAGCTCCCCCCGGGGGGCCGTAAACTCTGGAAACACCATATATTTT. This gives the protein CASSSPRGAVNSGNTIYF.

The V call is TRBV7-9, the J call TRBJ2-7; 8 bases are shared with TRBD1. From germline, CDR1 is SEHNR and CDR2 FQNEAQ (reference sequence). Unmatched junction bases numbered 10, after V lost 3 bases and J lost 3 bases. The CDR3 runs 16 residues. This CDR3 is CASSFRPTGAHYEQYF. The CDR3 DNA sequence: TGTGCCAGCAGCTTCCGTCCGACAGGGGCCCACTACGAGCAGTACTTC.

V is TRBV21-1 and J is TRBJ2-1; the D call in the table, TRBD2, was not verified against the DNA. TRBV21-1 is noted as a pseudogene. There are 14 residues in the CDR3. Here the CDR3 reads CASYGTGDYNEQFF. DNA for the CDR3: TGTGCCAGCTACGGGACTGGGGACTACAATGAGCAGTTCTTC.

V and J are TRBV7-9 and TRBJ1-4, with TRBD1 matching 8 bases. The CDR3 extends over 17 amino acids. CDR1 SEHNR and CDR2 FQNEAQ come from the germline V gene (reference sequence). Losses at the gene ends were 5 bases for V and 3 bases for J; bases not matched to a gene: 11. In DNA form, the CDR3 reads TGTGCCAGCAGCCAAGGACAGGGTGGATTAGCTAATGAAAAACTGTTTTTT. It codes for CASSQGQGGLANEKLFF.

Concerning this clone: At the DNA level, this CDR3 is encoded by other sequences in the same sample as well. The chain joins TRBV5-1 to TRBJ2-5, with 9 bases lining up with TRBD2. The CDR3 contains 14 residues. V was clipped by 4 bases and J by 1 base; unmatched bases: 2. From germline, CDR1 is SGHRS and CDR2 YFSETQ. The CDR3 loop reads CASSSSGGQETQYF. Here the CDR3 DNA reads TGCGCCAGCAGCAGTAGCGGGGGCCAAGAGACCCAGTACTTC.

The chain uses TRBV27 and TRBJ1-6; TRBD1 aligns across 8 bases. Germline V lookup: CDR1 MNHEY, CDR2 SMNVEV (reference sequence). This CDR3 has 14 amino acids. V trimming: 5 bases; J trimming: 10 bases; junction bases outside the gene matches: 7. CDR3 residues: CASSEGTGGSPLHF. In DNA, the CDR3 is TGTGCCAGCAGTGAGGGGACAGGCGGCTCACCCCTCCACTTT.

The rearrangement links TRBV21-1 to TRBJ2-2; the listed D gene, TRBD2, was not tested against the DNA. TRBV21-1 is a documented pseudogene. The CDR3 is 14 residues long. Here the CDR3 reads CATIKGENTGELFF. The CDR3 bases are TGTGCCACCATCAAGGGAGAGAACACCGGGGAGCTGTTTTTT.

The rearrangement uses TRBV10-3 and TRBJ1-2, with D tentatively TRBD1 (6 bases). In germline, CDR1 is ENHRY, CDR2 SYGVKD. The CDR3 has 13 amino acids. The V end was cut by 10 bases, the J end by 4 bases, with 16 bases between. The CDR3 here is CATRGGGLYGYTF. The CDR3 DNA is TGTGCCACCCGGGGAGGGGGTCTCTATGGCTACACCTTC.

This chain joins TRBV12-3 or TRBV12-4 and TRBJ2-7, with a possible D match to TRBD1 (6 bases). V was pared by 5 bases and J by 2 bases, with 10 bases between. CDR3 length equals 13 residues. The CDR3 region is CASSTTGPYEQYF. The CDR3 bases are TGTGCCAGCAGTACGACAGGTCCCTACGAGCAGTACTTC.

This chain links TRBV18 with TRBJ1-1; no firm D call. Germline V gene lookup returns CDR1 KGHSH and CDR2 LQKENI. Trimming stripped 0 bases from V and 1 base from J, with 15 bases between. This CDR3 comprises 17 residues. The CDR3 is CASSPPTGPGRNTEAFF. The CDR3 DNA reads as TGTGCCAGCTCACCACCGACGGGTCCGGGGAGGAACACTGAAGCTTTCTTT.

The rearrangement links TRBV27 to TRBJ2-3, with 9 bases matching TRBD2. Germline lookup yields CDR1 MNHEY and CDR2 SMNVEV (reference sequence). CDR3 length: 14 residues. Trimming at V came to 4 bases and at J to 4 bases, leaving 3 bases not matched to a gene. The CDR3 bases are TGTGCCAGCAGTTCGGGACTAGCTGCAGATACGCAGTATTTT. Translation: CASSSGLAADTQYF.